The 9 T cell receptor beta chains given below trace back to one sample, sequenced in a study of blood T cell repertoires in COVID-19. Only in-frame clones appear in the TCRdb table, and some are missing; sequencing was by immunoSEQ multiplex PCR. The table lists around 200,000 clones, about nine tenths of them singletons. Specimen: PBMCs or T cells enriched from blood (not recorded which). The source of these receptors is a woman aged 45-65 years in a cohort exposed to, infected with or recovered from COVID-19 (not recorded which).

This sequence joins TRBV7-3 and TRBJ2-2; D is perhaps TRBD1 (6 bases). CDR1 and CDR2 (germline): SGHTA, FQGTGA. This CDR3 is built from 16 residues. V shed 2 bases and J shed 1 base, with 11 bases lying between them. The CDR3 loop reads CASSLYGQLNTGELFF. Written as DNA, the CDR3 is TGTGCCAGCAGCTTATATGGACAGCTGAACACCGGGGAGCTGTTTTTT.

The sample holds a few counts of this clone. V usage is TRBV19 and J usage is TRBJ1-2; 8 bases map to TRBD1. Trimming removed 6 bases from V and 4 bases from J; junction bases left unmatched: 7. The germline V gene encodes CDR1 LNHDA and CDR2 SQIVND (reference sequence). The CDR3 contains 14 residues. This CDR3 reads CASSRDRPFYGYTF. In DNA, the CDR3 is TGTGCCAGTAGCCGGGACAGGCCCTTCTATGGCTACACCTTC.

The gene calls are TRBV19 and TRBJ1-1; 7 nucleotides line up with TRBD1. Germline loops: CDR1 LNHDA, CDR2 SQIVND (reference sequence). This CDR3 is built from 15 residues. The V and J ends lost 6 bases and 4 bases, in that order; junction bases with no gene match: 11. Here the CDR3 reads CASRIQGTLSTEAFF. Here the CDR3 DNA reads TGTGCCAGTAGGATACAGGGGACCCTTAGCACTGAAGCTTTCTTT.

This clone has just one count. This rearrangement joins TRBV19 to TRBJ1-4; D possibly corresponds to TRBD1 (6 bases). The germline CDR1 and CDR2 sequences are LNHDA and SQIVND (reference sequence). Trimming stripped 3 bases from V and 0 bases from J, with 11 bases between. The length of the CDR3 is 16 residues. The CDR3 sequence: CASSITGQATNEKLFF. In nucleotides, the CDR3 is TGTGCCAGTAGTATTACAGGGCAAGCAACTAATGAAAAACTGTTTTTT. Using reference TRBV19 and TRBJ1-4 for the parts outside the CDR3, the full variable domain is DGGITQSPKYLFRKEGQNVTLSCEQNLNHDAMYWYRQDPGQGLRLIYYSQIVNDFQKGDIAEGYSVSREKKESFPLTVTSAQKNPTAFYLCASSITGQATNEKLFFGSGTQLSVL.

The rearrangement joins TRBV6-1 to TRBJ1-2, with unresolved D. Trimming pared 1 base from V and 5 bases from J, leaving 14 bases between. CDR3 length equals 15 residues. Germline V lookup: CDR1 MNHNS, CDR2 SASEGT. CDR3 region: CASSEGIIAEYGYTF. Here the CDR3 DNA reads TGTGCCAGCAGTGAAGGAATCATCGCGGAGTATGGCTACACCTTC.

The chain recombines TRBV6-2 or TRBV6-3 with TRBJ2-7, with 7 nucleotides matching TRBD1. The CDR3 loop spans 12 amino acids. The germline V gene has CDR1 MNHEY and CDR2 SVGEGT. The junction had 3 bases not matched to a gene; V was cut back by 6 bases and J by 4 bases. The CDR3 region has the DNA TGTGCCAGCAGCCAACAGGGGTACGAGCAGTACTTC. Amino acids: CASSQQGYEQYF.

The chain uses TRBV11-2 and TRBJ1-2; TRBD1 matches at 8 bases. Germline values: CDR1 SGHAT, CDR2 FQNNGV. The CDR3 is 15 residues long. Unmatched junction bases numbered 7, after V lost 0 bases and J lost 7 bases. DNA of the CDR3: TGTGCCAGCAGCTTAGAAGCCGGACAGGGTGGTGGCTACACCTTC. It specifies CASSLEAGQGGGYTF. The full variable domain, completed using reference TRBV11-2 and TRBJ1-2, is EAGVAQSPRYKIIEKRQSVAFWCNPISGHATLYWYQQILGQGPKLLIQFQNNGVVDDSQLPKDRFSAERLKGVDSTLKIQPAKLEDSAVYLCASSLEAGQGGGYTFGSGTRLTVV.

This clone was found once. The chain recombines TRBV7-2 with TRBJ2-1, with D maybe TRBD1 (5 bases). Germline V gene lookup returns CDR1 SGHTA and CDR2 FQGNSA. The V and J ends lost 5 bases and 5 bases respectively, with 13 bases between them. The CDR3 sequence is 14 residues long. DNA for the CDR3: TGTGCCAGCAGCCCACCAGGGCCACACAATGAGCAGTTCTTC. Encoded protein: CASSPPGPHNEQFF. The variable domain in full, completed from reference TRBV7-2 and TRBJ2-1, reads GAGVSQSPSNKVTEKGKDVELRCDPISGHTALYWYRQSLGQGLEFLIYFQGNSAPDKSGLPSDRFSAERTGGSVSTLTIQRTQQEDSAVYLCASSPPGPHNEQFFGPGTRLTVL.

The gene calls are TRBV5-6 and TRBJ2-7; maybe TRBD1 (6 bases). There are 12 residues in the CDR3. The germline CDR1 and CDR2 sequences are SGHDT and YYEEEE. V gave up 1 base and J gave up 7 bases, with 9 bases separating them. CDR3 amino acids: CASSLMGTEQYF. For the CDR3, the DNA is TGTGCCAGCAGCTTGATGGGGACAGAGCAGTACTTC.